The clone carrying this T cell receptor beta chain has just one count. Its matching antigen is unknown. The sample contains more than one DNA sequence encoding this CDR3. The data derive from a study of T cell responses to AZD1222 COVID-19 vaccine. General study points: Nearly half of spike-specific TCRs reportedly go after variant regions that carry no mutations.

The analysis combined second doses at about 4 or about 12 weeks. The length of the CDR3 is 12 residues. V was shortened by 5 bases and J by 2 bases, with 9 bases between the two germline ends. Germline-derived CDR1 and CDR2 are GTSNPN and SVGIG (reference sequence). TCRdb keeps only in-frame clones here, not all; method: immunoSEQ multiplex PCR. The repertoire holds roughly 120,000 clones, with more than 80% as singletons. The material was peripheral blood, obtained 28 days after the second AZD1222 dose. The source is an adult who received the AZD1222 COVID-19 vaccine. The chain is built from TRBV30 and TRBJ1-1; no reliable D call. The CDR3 nucleotides are TGTGCCTGGGGGAGATCCAACACTGAAGCTTTCTTT. Amino acid sequence: CAWGRSNTEAFF.